Following are 6 T cell receptor beta chains from one sample sequenced in a study of technical replicates of blood from a handful of donors. Clones were sequenced by immunoSEQ multiplex PCR, and TCRdb holds only the in-frame ones, with some missing. The data hold around 78,000 clones, with over 85% observed a single time. Sequenced material: T cells isolated from PBMCs. The receptors were sampled from a human donor in good health.

The V and J genes are TRBV7-2 and TRBJ1-4; TRBD1 is a possible D gene (5 bases). The V gene lost 1 base and the J gene lost 6 bases, with 21 bases spanning the gap. This CDR3 spans 18 amino acids. In germline, CDR1 is SGHTA, CDR2 FQGNSA. The chain's CDR3 is CASSLDVVGRIGDEKLFF. DNA for the CDR3: TGTGCCAGCAGCTTAGACGTCGTCGGTCGGATAGGGGATGAAAAACTGTTTTTT.

The rearrangement uses TRBV7-9 and TRBJ2-1, with D maybe TRBD2 (5 bases). Between the trimmed V and J ends, which lost 0 bases and 0 bases, there was a span of 9 bases. The germline V gene has CDR1 SEHNR and CDR2 FQNEAQ (reference sequence). This CDR3 has 16 amino acids. DNA of the CDR3: TGTGCCAGCAGCTTAGCGATAGGGAGCTCCTACAATGAGCAGTTCTTC. It translates to CASSLAIGSSYNEQFF.

V usage is TRBV9 and J usage is TRBJ2-3; no firm D call. V lost 0 bases and J 4 bases, leaving 9 bases between the germline ends. The CDR3 is 14 amino acids. Germline CDR1 and CDR2: SGDLS and YYNGEE. CDR3: CASSVESDADTQYF. DNA for the CDR3: TGTGCCAGCAGCGTAGAGAGCGATGCAGATACGCAGTATTTT. Variable domain in full (rest from reference TRBV9 and TRBJ2-3): DSGVTQTPKHLITATGQRVTLRCSPRSGDLSVYWYQQSLDQGLQFLIQYYNGEERAKGNILERFSAQQFPDLHSELNLSSLELGDSALYFCASSVESDADTQYFGPGTRLTVL.

CDR3 nucleotide sequence: TGTGCCAGCAGCGGACACCGGGACAGGGGGCAAGGCGGGGAGCTGTTTTTT. It specifies CASSGHRDRGQGGELFF. The chain couples TRBV7-6 to TRBJ2-2, with 12 bases identical to TRBD1. The CDR3 extends over 17 amino acids. V lost 5 bases and J lost 7; bases outside the gene matches: 11. Germline lookup yields CDR1 SGHVS and CDR2 FNYEAQ.

The chain uses TRBV6-1 and TRBJ1-4; D is uncertain. CDR1 MNHNS and CDR2 SASEGT come from the germline V gene. The V gene lost 6 bases and the J gene lost 5 bases, with 13 bases spanning the gap. This CDR3 is built from 14 residues. The CDR3 here is CASRTTGRNEKLFF. In nucleotides, the CDR3 is TGTGCCAGCAGAACGACGGGTCGGAATGAAAAACTGTTTTTT.

The chain employs TRBV7-9 and TRBJ2-7; possibly TRBD2 for D (6 bases). V shed 5 bases and J shed 2 bases, with 13 bases lying between them. Germline assignment: CDR1 SEHNR and CDR2 FQNEAQ (reference sequence). The CDR3 is 14 residues long. CDR3 DNA sequence: TGTGCCAGCAGCAGCGCCTTAGCGGCCTACGAGCAGTACTTC. Residues: CASSSALAAYEQYF. Combining the CDR3 with reference TRBV7-9 and TRBJ2-7 gives the whole variable domain DTGVSQNPRHKITKRGQNVTFRCDPISEHNRLYWYRQTLGQGPEFLTYFQNEAQLEKSRLLSDRFSAERPKGSFSTLEIQRTEQGDSAMYLCASSSALAAYEQYFGPGTRLTVT.